This T cell receptor beta chain was recovered during a study of blood T cell repertoires in COVID-19. V lost 7 bases to trimming and J lost 6 bases; unmatched junction nucleotides: 7. The CDR3 is 14 residues long. The germline CDR1 and CDR2 sequences are KGHDR and SFDVKD. This clone appeared a single time. TCRdb's copy holds only in-frame clones and misses some; the assay was immunoSEQ multiplex PCR. The repertoire holds a few hundred thousand clones, with more than 75% as singletons. The receptor comes from a man aged 55-75 years who had recovered from COVID-19. The chain links TRBV24-1 to TRBJ2-3; 9 bases are shared with TRBD1. Sequencing used peripheral blood. CDR3 sequence (DNA): TGTGCCACCAGAGCAGGGGACAGGGTTGATACGCAGTATTTT. It is translated as CATRAGDRVDTQYF.